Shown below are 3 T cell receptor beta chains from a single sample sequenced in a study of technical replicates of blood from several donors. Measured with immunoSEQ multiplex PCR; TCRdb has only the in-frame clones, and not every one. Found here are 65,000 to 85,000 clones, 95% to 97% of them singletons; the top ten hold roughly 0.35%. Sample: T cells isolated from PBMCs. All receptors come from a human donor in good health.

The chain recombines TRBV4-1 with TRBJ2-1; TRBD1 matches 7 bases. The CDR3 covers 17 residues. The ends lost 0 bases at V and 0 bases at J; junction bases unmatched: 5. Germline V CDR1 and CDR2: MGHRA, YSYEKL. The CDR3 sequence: CASSQDWGQSSYNEQFF. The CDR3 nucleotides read TGCGCCAGCAGCCAAGATTGGGGACAGAGCTCCTACAATGAGCAGTTCTTC.

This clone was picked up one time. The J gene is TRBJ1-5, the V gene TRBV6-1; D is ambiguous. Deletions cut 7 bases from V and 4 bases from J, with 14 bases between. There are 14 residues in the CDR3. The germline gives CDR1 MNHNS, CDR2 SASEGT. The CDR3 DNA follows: TGTGCCAGCAATTACGGCGGTCTAAATCAGCCCCAGCATTTT. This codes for CASNYGGLNQPQHF.

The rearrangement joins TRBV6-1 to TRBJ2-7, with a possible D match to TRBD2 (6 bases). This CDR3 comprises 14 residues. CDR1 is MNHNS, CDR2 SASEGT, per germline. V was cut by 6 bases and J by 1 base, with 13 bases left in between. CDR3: CASRDLAVSYEQYF. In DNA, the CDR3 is TGTGCCAGCAGGGACTTAGCGGTATCCTACGAGCAGTACTTC.